These 13 T cell receptor beta chains were sequenced from one sample in a study of Ad26.COV2.S vaccination and SARS-CoV-2 variants. Noted treatment: around 19 received Ad26.COV2.S at low or high dose, single or two shots; about five received placebo; per-sample allocation not given. Day 63 following the first vaccine or placebo injection was when the samples were taken. TCRdb's copy holds only in-frame clones and misses some; the assay was immunoSEQ multiplex PCR. Among hundreds of thousands of clones listed, roughly nine tenths were seen once. The sample here was peripheral blood, taken in a trial of Ad26.COV2.S vaccine versus placebo. These receptors all come from a person aged 18 to 65 who received the Ad26.COV2.S COVID-19 vaccine or a placebo.

The chain uses TRBV2 and TRBJ1-1, with 7 nucleotides matching TRBD1. CDR1 SNHLY and CDR2 FYNNEI come from the germline V gene. J was trimmed by 3 bases and V by 7 bases; bases with no gene match: 8. This CDR3 has 14 residues. DNA of the CDR3: TGTGCCAGCATATTCAGGGGGGGGGACACTGAAGCTTTCTTT. Translated, it gives CASIFRGGDTEAFF.

This chain connects TRBV19 to TRBJ2-1; 10 nucleotides agree with TRBD2. The CDR3 has 18 residues. The V segment lost 3 bases and the J segment 0 bases; nucleotides outside the gene matches: 8. Germline V gene sequence: CDR1 LNHDA, CDR2 SQIVND (reference sequence). CDR3 sequence: CASSMASGSSRSYNEQFF. The CDR3 bases are TGTGCCAGTAGTATGGCTAGCGGGAGTTCCCGCTCCTACAATGAGCAGTTCTTC.

The chain carries TRBV6-5 and TRBJ2-7; TRBD1 aligns across 8 bases. The J segment lost 2 bases and the V segment lost 3 bases, leaving 6 bases of the junction unmatched. The germline gives CDR1 MNHEY, CDR2 SVGAGI. This CDR3 has 15 residues. As DNA, the CDR3 is TGTGCCAGCAGTTATGACAGGGGCCGCACCTACGAGCAGTACTTC. Translated, it gives CASSYDRGRTYEQYF.

V gene TRBV18 combines with J gene TRBJ2-7; D may correspond to TRBD1 or TRBD2 (5 bases each). The germline CDR1 and CDR2 sequences are KGHSH and LQKENI. V was cut by 1 base and J by 5 bases, with 9 bases left in between. The CDR3 has 13 residues. The CDR3 loop reads CASSPQGTHEQYV. CDR3 DNA sequence: TGTGCCAGCTCACCACAGGGGACCCACGAGCAGTACGTC.

This chain uses TRBV5-6 with TRBJ1-1, with D perhaps TRBD1 (6 bases). From germline, CDR1 is SGHDT and CDR2 YYEEEE. V lost 0 bases to trimming and J lost 4 bases, with 16 bases between them. The CDR3 length is 16 residues. In DNA form, the CDR3 reads TGTGCCAGCAGCTTGGACAGGGCACTATGGGGCACTGAAGCTTTCTTT. The encoded protein is CASSLDRALWGTEAFF. Full variable domain (missing parts from reference TRBV5-6 and TRBJ1-1): DAGVTQSPTHLIKTRGQQVTLRCSPKSGHDTVSWYQQALGQGPQFIFQYYEEEERQRGNFPDRFSGHQFPNYSSELNVNALLLGDSALYLCASSLDRALWGTEAFFGQGTRLTVV.

The rearrangement joins TRBV11-3 to TRBJ2-3; 7 bases agree with TRBD2. J lost 2 bases, V lost 5 bases, and 13 bases had no gene match. This CDR3 is 17 amino acids long. Germline V gene lookup returns CDR1 SGHNT and CDR2 YENEEA. CDR3 loop: CASSPLRGGRHTDTQYF. The CDR3 nucleotides read TGTGCCAGCAGCCCCCTGCGGGGCGGGAGACACACAGATACGCAGTATTTT. The complete variable domain, with remaining parts taken from reference TRBV11-3 and TRBJ2-3, reads EAGVVQSPRYKIIEKKQPVAFWCNPISGHNTLYWYLQNLGQGPELLIRYENEEAVDDSQLPKDRFSAERLKGVDSTLKIQPAELGDSAVYLCASSPLRGGRHTDTQYFGPGTRLTVL.

The chain joins TRBV5-6 to TRBJ2-7, with 10 bases aligning to TRBD1. V dropped 2 bases and J dropped 3; count of bases not matched to a gene: 5. The germline V gene has CDR1 SGHDT and CDR2 YYEEEE. This CDR3 is 15 amino acids long. The CDR3, as DNA: TGTGCCAGCAGCTTAGGGGACAGGGGAAACTACGAGCAGTACTTC. It is translated as CASSLGDRGNYEQYF.

The J gene is TRBJ1-4, the V gene TRBV2; 9 bases fit TRBD1. The CDR3 is 12 residues long. With 10 bases clipped from V and 8 bases from J, the junction kept 5 bases outside the gene matches. Looked up from germline, CDR1 is SNHLY and CDR2 is FYNNEI. The CDR3 sequence: CATDRGEEKLFF. CDR3 in DNA: TGTGCCACGGACAGGGGCGAGGAAAAACTGTTTTTT.

The chain couples TRBV7-6 to TRBJ2-1; 11 nucleotides agree with TRBD2. Germline V lookup: CDR1 SGHVS, CDR2 FNYEAQ. With V trimmed by 5 bases and J by 4 bases, 7 bases remained unmatched. This CDR3 has 16 amino acids. The CDR3 DNA is TGTGCCAGCAGCCCTCATCTAGCGGGGGGTTACAATGAGCAGTTCTTC. Its protein is CASSPHLAGGYNEQFF.

Notes on this clone: Other nucleotide sequences in the sample specify the same CDR3. The gene calls are TRBV10-3 and TRBJ2-5; D perhaps matches TRBD1 (6 bases). Germline V gene sequence: CDR1 ENHRY, CDR2 SYGVKD. CDR3 size: 12 residues. Trimming shortened V by 3 bases and J by 4 bases, and 6 bases separated the two germline ends. CDR3 residues: CAISEGGETQYF. As DNA, the CDR3 is TGTGCCATCAGTGAAGGGGGAGAGACCCAGTACTTC.

DNA for the CDR3: TGTGCCAGCAGTTACGTGGCAATTAGCTATGGCTACACCTTC. Translation: CASSYVAISYGYTF. The genes are TRBV6-2 or TRBV6-3 and TRBJ1-2, with D unresolved. This CDR3 spans 14 amino acids. Trimming shortened V by 2 bases and J by 4 bases, and 11 bases separated the two germline ends. The germline V gene encodes CDR1 MNHEY and CDR2 SVGEGT.

J is TRBJ1-1 and V is TRBV7-9, with TRBD1 identical over 9 bases. The V segment lost 4 bases and the J segment 4 bases; nucleotides outside the gene matches: 4. Germline values: CDR1 SEHNR, CDR2 FQNEAQ (reference sequence). The CDR3 runs to 14 residues. CDR3 bases: TGTGCCAGCAGCTACACAGGGGGCGGCACTGAAGCTTTCTTT. It encodes CASSYTGGGTEAFF.

The rearrangement links TRBV7-9 to TRBJ1-5; a weak D match, TRBD1 (6 bases). V was cut by 5 bases and J by 3 bases, with 11 bases left in between. This CDR3 is built from 14 residues. The germline V gene has CDR1 SEHNR and CDR2 FQNEAQ (reference sequence). The CDR3 reads CASSPQGSNQPQHF. In DNA, the CDR3 is TGTGCCAGCAGCCCACAGGGTTCCAATCAGCCCCAGCATTTT.